These 17 T cell receptor beta chains were all obtained from the same sample, sequenced in a study of cytomegalovirus exposure and HLA in healthy donors. In the PCR, 60 Vbeta and 13 Jbeta primers were used. The table came from immunoSEQ multiplex PCR; TCRdb's copy has only in-frame clones and leaves some out. This table holds about 180,000 clones, around four fifths found once. The sample taken for sequencing was PBMCs. The receptors stem from a woman aged 25 to 39 in good health and CMV-seronegative.

The chain couples TRBV4-3 to TRBJ2-7, with 11 nucleotides matching TRBD2. Germline lookup yields CDR1 LGHNA and CDR2 YSLEER. The CDR3 has 15 amino acids. The J segment lost 4 bases and the V segment lost 0 bases, leaving 2 bases of the junction unmatched. As DNA, the CDR3 is TGCGCCAGCAGCCAAGAGTCTAGCGGGGGGTACGAGCAGTACTTC. Translating it yields CASSQESSGGYEQYF.

The chain combines TRBV6-1 with TRBJ2-5; no firm D call. V lost 4 bases and J 3 bases, leaving 3 bases between the germline ends. This CDR3 spans 11 amino acids. Germline lookup yields CDR1 MNHNS and CDR2 SASEGT. This chain's CDR3 is CASSAEETQYF. In DNA form, the CDR3 reads TGTGCCAGCAGTGCGGAAGAGACCCAGTACTTC.

This clone appeared a few times. CDR3 protein: CASTRRGDRDTEAFF. As DNA, the CDR3 is TGTGCCAGCACCAGAAGGGGGGACAGGGACACTGAAGCTTTCTTT. The chain is built from TRBV2 and TRBJ1-1, with 9 bases aligning to TRBD1. Per germline, CDR1 SNHLY and CDR2 FYNNEI. The CDR3 covers 15 residues. V shed 7 bases, J shed 3 bases, and the junction held 9 bases outside the gene matches.

This chain connects TRBV7-9 to TRBJ1-6, with 8 positions matching TRBD1. V was clipped by 5 bases and J by 7 bases; unmatched bases: 13. CDR1 and CDR2 from the germline V gene are SEHNR and FQNEAQ (reference sequence). This CDR3 spans 17 amino acids. The CDR3 nucleotides read TGTGCCAGCAGCCCCCGCATGGACAGGGCCCACAATTCACCCCTCCACTTT. Translating gives CASSPRMDRAHNSPLHF.

The CDR3 DNA is TGTGCCAGCAGCCGCGCCGCACAGGAAAGAAAACTGTTTTTT. It specifies CASSRAAQERKLFF. The rearrangement links TRBV5-4 to TRBJ1-4, with D tentatively TRBD1 (5 bases). Germline values: CDR1 SGHNT, CDR2 YYREEE (reference sequence). V was cut by 4 bases and J by 10 bases, with 17 bases left in between. The CDR3 loop spans 14 amino acids.

This chain joins TRBV19 and TRBJ2-3; D uncertain. The length of the CDR3 is 14 residues. The germline V and J ends were trimmed by 5 bases and 7 bases, with 16 bases remaining between them. Germline V CDR1 and CDR2: LNHDA, SQIVND (reference sequence). The CDR3 spells CASSSSIPLNTQYF. As DNA, the CDR3 is TGTGCCAGTAGTTCGAGTATCCCCCTCAATACGCAGTATTTT.

Worth noting for this clone: Other DNA sequences of this sample code for an identical CDR3. The chain combines TRBV30 with TRBJ2-3, with TRBD2 identical over 16 bases. This CDR3 comprises 16 residues. Looked up from germline, CDR1 is GTSNPN and CDR2 is SVGIG (reference sequence). The junction had 3 bases not matched to a gene; V was cut back by 2 bases and J by 4 bases. The CDR3 DNA reads TGTGCCTGGAGTCCGGGACTAGCGGGGGGGCCAGATACGCAGTATTTT. Residues: CAWSPGLAGGPDTQYF.

There are a few counts of this clone. This chain links TRBV10-3 with TRBJ2-7, with 7 nucleotides matching TRBD2. Germline CDR1 and CDR2: ENHRY and SYGVKD. The trim removed 3 bases at V and 2 bases at J, leaving 7 bases unmatched. CDR3 length equals 15 residues. CDR3 sequence (DNA): TGTGCCATCAGTGAAAGTGGGACTACCCCCTACGAGCAGTACTTC. Translation gives CAISESGTTPYEQYF.

CDR3 protein: CASRRDSETEAFF. In nucleotides, the CDR3 is TGTGCCAGCAGAAGGGACAGTGAAACTGAAGCTTTCTTT. V and J are TRBV25-1 and TRBJ1-1; 7 nucleotides agree with TRBD1. This CDR3 has 13 residues. The trim removed 6 bases at V and 5 bases at J, leaving 6 bases unmatched. Germline CDR1 reads MGHDK; CDR2 reads SYGVNS.

This chain uses TRBV4-1 with TRBJ1-2; perhaps TRBD1 as D (5 bases). This CDR3 has 14 amino acids. Trimming stripped 6 bases from V and 7 bases from J, with 18 bases between. Germline V gene lookup returns CDR1 MGHRA and CDR2 YSYEKL. CDR3 residues: CASSWGTPQLGYTF. The DNA for the CDR3 is TGCGCCAGCAGTTGGGGGACTCCCCAACTTGGCTACACCTTC.

The chain joins TRBV18 to TRBJ2-5; tentatively, D is TRBD1 (6 bases). The CDR3 length is 13 residues. Germline assignment: CDR1 KGHSH and CDR2 LQKENI. Trimming took 8 bases from V and 1 from J, leaving 11 bases between them. The CDR3 loop reads CASRPGAQETQYF. The CDR3 bases are TGTGCCAGCCGGCCAGGGGCCCAAGAGACCCAGTACTTC.

This rearrangement joins TRBV13 to TRBJ1-1, with a possible D match to TRBD1 (5 bases). Trimming took 3 bases from V and 1 from J, leaving 9 bases between them. The CDR3 length is 14 residues. Per the germline V gene, CDR1 is PRHDT and CDR2 is FYEKMQ (reference sequence). Here the CDR3 reads CASSFTDRNTEAFF. Here the CDR3 DNA reads TGTGCCAGCAGCTTTACCGACAGGAACACTGAAGCTTTCTTT.

A single count supports this clone. The V and J genes are TRBV7-8 and TRBJ1-2, with D possibly being TRBD1 (6 bases). The germline V gene encodes CDR1 SGHVS and CDR2 FQNEAQ. CDR3 length: 13 amino acids. Trimming shortened V by 5 bases and J by 3 bases, and 10 bases separated the two germline ends. The DNA for the CDR3 is TGTGCCAGCAGCCCGAGGACAGACTATGGCTACACCTTC. Translating it yields CASSPRTDYGYTF. The full variable domain, in which reference TRBV7-8 and TRBJ1-2 provide the parts outside the CDR3, is GAGVSQSPRYKVAKRGQDVALRCDPISGHVSLFWYQQALGQGPEFLTYFQNEAQLDKSGLPSDRFFAERPEGSVSTLKIQRTQQEDSAVYLCASSPRTDYGYTFGSGTRLTVV.

In DNA, the CDR3 is TGTGCCAGCAGCTCGGACAGAGAAGATCAGCCCCAGCATTTT. Translating it yields CASSSDREDQPQHF. The rearrangement uses TRBV7-9 and TRBJ1-5, with a tentative D call TRBD1 (6 bases). The CDR3 covers 14 residues. The germline V gene encodes CDR1 SEHNR and CDR2 FQNEAQ (reference sequence). Trimming stripped 4 bases from V and 5 bases from J, with 12 bases between.

J is TRBJ2-2 and V is TRBV27, with a possible D match to TRBD1 (5 bases). This CDR3 has 14 residues. Trimming pared 6 bases from V and 5 bases from J, leaving 13 bases between. Per germline, CDR1 MNHEY and CDR2 SMNVEV (reference sequence). CDR3: CASSSMGLTGELFF. The DNA of the CDR3 is TGTGCCAGCAGCTCAATGGGGCTGACCGGGGAGCTGTTTTTT.

This clone turned up a few times. The J gene is TRBJ1-2, the V gene TRBV15, with D uncertain. CDR1 and CDR2 from the germline V gene are LNHNV and YYDKDF (reference sequence). CDR3 length: 14 amino acids. The ends were cut back, 0 bases at V and 6 bases at J, with 11 bases in the middle. CDR3 in amino acids: CATSRDLAADGYTF. The CDR3 DNA follows: TGTGCCACCAGCAGAGATCTAGCAGCGGATGGCTACACCTTC.

The chain employs TRBV6-5 and TRBJ1-3; no clear D gene. This CDR3 has 15 amino acids. Germline V CDR1 and CDR2: MNHEY, SVGAGI. Deletions cut 0 bases from V and 4 bases from J, with 10 bases between. As DNA, the CDR3 is TGTGCCAGCAGTTACTCAGGCGGGAAAGGAAACACCATATATTTT. It yields the protein CASSYSGGKGNTIYF.